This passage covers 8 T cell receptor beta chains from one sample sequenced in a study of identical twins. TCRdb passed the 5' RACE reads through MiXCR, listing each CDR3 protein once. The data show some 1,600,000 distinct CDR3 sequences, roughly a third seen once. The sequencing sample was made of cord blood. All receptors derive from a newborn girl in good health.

The CDR3 region has the DNA TGCGCCAGCAGCCGTACCTACACAGGGGACACTGAAGCTTTCTTT. Protein: CASSRTYTGDTEAFF. The rearrangement joins TRBV4-1 to TRBJ1-1; 7 nucleotides agree with TRBD1. Germline V gives CDR1 MGHRA, CDR2 YSYEKL. V lost 4 bases and J lost 3; bases outside the gene matches: 8. CDR3 length: 15 amino acids.

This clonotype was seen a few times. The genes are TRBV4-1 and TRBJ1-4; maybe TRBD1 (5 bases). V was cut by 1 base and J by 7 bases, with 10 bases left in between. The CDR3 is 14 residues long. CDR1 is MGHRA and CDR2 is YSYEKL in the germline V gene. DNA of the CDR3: TGCGCCAGCAGCCAAGTGGGACTTATTGAAAAACTGTTTTTT. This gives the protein CASSQVGLIEKLFF.

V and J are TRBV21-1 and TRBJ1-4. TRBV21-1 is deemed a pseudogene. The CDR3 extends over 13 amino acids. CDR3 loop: CASSKVRNEKLFF. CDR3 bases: TGTGCCAGCAGCAAAGTTAGGAATGAAAAACTGTTTTTT.

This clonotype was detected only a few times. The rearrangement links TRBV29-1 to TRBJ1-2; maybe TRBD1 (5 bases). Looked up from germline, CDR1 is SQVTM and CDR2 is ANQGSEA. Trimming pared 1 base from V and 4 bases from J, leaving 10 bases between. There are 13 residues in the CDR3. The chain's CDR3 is CSVEVGGGYGYTF. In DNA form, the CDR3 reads TGCAGCGTTGAAGTGGGGGGGGGCTATGGCTACACCTTC. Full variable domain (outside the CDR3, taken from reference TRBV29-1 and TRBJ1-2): SAVISQKPSRDICQRGTSLTIQCQVDSQVTMMFWYRQQPGQSLTLIATANQGSEATYESGFVIDKFPISRPNLTFSTLTVSNMSPEDSSIYLCSVEVGGGYGYTFGSGTRLTVV.

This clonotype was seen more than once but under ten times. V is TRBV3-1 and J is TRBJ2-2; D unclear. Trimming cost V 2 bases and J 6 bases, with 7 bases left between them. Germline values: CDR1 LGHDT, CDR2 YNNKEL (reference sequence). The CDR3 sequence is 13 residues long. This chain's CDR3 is CASSQRVAGELFF. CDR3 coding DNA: TGTGCCAGCAGCCAACGGGTAGCCGGGGAGCTGTTTTTT.

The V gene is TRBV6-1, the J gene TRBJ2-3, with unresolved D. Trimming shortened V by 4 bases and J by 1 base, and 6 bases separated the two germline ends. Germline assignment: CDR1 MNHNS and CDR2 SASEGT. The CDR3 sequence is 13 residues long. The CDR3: CASSATRTDTQYF. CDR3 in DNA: TGTGCCAGCAGTGCGACCCGCACAGATACGCAGTATTTT.

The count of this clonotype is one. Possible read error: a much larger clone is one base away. The CDR3 reads CASSLTAQHNEQYF. The CDR3, as DNA: TGTGCCAGCAGTTTAACGGCCCAACACAATGAGCAGTACTTC. The chain links TRBV27 to TRBJ2-1; D not resolved. The J call may be in error: the DNA end matches TRBJ2-7 better. Germline V gives CDR1 MNHEY, CDR2 SMNVEV (reference sequence). This CDR3 spans 14 amino acids.

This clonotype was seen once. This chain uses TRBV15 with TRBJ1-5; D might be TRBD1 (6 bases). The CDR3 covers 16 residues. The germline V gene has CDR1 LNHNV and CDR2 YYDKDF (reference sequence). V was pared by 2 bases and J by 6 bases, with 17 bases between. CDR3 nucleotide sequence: TGTGCCACCAGCAGAAGGAACAGGGCCACGGGTCAGCCCCAGCATTTT. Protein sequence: CATSRRNRATGQPQHF.